Given below is one T cell receptor (beta chain) in context. Only a few counts were recorded for this clone. Its antigen is still unknown. There are no base qualities to consult, and no much larger clone falls within one base. This specimen comes from a study of blood T cell repertoires in COVID-19 (dated by TCRdb to the early 2020s). With regard to the full study: Samples from collaborators originated in the United States, Italy and Spain and spanned both the acute and convalescent phases of COVID-19. The material from the prospective study consisted of cDNA or gDNA derived from T cells, B-cell-depleted T cells, or PBMCs. The dataset comprised deeply sampled blood TCRbeta repertoires from subjects exposed to, actively infected with, or recovered from COVID-19. The repertoires were released in a freely available public database intended as a resource for research on the immune response to SARS-CoV-2. The samples were drawn from two sources: the first 160 participants of the ongoing ImmuneRACE study, and over 1,000 subjects contributed by 6 global collaborators. Nearly every sample came with metadata listing a de-identified subject ID, COVID-19 status, age in years and sex. Where available, HLA class I and class II types were obtained from metadata supplied by the sample provider rather than from assay-based typing. The research as a whole found: Clinical and demographic metadata were provided uncurated, with the amount varying by source and participant.

The collaborating institutions used their own protocols to collect whole blood in K2EDTA tubes. For TCRbeta analysis, collaborators shipped samples in one of three forms: frozen whole blood, isolated PBMCs, or DNA extracted from either of those sample types. The immunoSEQ Assay, a bias-controlled multiplex PCR, was used to amplify TCRbeta CDR3 regions from genomic DNA. In the original analysis: The number of nucleated cells in each sample was estimated from the amplification of reference gene primers within the assay. Sequence reads were collapsed and filtered to measure the absolute abundance of every unique TCRbeta CDR3 rearrangement. For each sample, productive Simpson clonality was calculated as the square root of Simpson's diversity index over productive rearrangements. Imported from immuneACCESS, the table was reduced by TCRdb to in-frame sequences with V and J called. These copies leave out some clones; in studies compared against another copy, an unresolved V gene accounts for under half, and the cause of the remainder is not known. The V and J calls and clone size come from that table; D and trimming were worked out from the DNA. In this sample the table shows tens of thousands of clones, approximately 91% of which occur a single time. The ten largest account for over 3% of the sample.

This sequence was found in a man in his sixties or seventies with acute or convalescent COVID-19. Specimen: peripheral blood.

The DNA reads TGTGCCAGCAGCCCCCTACGAGGTCACACCGGGGAGCTGTTTTTT. Its protein product is CASSPLRGHTGELFF. This sequence uses TRBV7-9 and TRBJ2-2; no confident D gene assignment can be made. V and J lose 5 bases and 3 bases, and a span of 13 bases separates them. From a lookup of the germline V gene (reference sequence), CDR1 and CDR2 are SEHNR and FQNEAQ. The CDR3, cysteine through phenylalanine, is 15 amino acids long. The retained sequence is limited to the CDR3, 45 bases, with the frame set at the first base.